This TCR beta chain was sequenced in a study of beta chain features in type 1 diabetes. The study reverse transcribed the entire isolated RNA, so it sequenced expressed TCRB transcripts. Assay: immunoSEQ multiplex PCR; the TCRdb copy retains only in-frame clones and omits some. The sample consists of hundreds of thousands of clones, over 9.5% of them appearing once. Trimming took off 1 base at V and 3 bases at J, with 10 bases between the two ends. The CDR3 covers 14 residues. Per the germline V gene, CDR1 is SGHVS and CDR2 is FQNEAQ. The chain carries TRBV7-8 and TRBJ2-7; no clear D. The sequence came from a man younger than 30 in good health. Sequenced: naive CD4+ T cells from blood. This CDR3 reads CASSLGLHRYEQYF. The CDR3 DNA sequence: TGTGCCAGCAGCTTAGGGCTTCACCGCTACGAGCAGTACTTC.